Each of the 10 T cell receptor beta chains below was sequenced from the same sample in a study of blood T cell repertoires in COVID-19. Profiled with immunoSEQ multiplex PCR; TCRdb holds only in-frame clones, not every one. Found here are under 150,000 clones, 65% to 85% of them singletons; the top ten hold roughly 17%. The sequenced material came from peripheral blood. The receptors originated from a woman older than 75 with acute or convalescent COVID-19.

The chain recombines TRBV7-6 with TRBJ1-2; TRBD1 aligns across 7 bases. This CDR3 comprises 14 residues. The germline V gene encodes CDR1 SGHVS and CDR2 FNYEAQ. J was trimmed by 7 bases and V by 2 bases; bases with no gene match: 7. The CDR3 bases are TGTGCCAGCAGCTTAAATCGACAGGGAGGTGGCTACACCTTC. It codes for CASSLNRQGGGYTF. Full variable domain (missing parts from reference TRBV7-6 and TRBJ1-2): GAGVSQSPRYKVTKRGQDVALRCDPISGHVSLYWYRQALGQGPEFLTYFNYEAQQDKSGLPNDRFSAERPEGSISTLTIQRTEQRDSAMYRCASSLNRQGGGYTFGSGTRLTVV.

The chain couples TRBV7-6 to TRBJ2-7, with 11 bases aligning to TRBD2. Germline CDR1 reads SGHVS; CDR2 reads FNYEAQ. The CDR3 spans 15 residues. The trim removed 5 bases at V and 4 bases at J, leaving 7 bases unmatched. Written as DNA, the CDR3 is TGTGCCAGCAGCCCGAGGACTAGCGGGCTGTACGAGCAGTACTTC. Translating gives CASSPRTSGLYEQYF.

CDR3 sequence (DNA): TGTGCCAGCAGCTTGGATCGTAGATTGGGCTACACCTTC. Amino acids: CASSLDRRLGYTF. The chain uses TRBV5-6 and TRBJ1-2, with D unresolved. Per the germline V gene, CDR1 is SGHDT and CDR2 is YYEEEE. V was cut by 0 bases and J by 8 bases, with 11 bases left in between. This CDR3 spans 13 amino acids.

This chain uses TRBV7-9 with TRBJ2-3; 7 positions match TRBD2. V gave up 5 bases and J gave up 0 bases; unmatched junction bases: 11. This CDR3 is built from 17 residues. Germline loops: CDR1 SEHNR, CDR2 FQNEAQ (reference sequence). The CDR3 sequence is CASSRRRGGRSTDTQYF. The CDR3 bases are TGTGCCAGCAGCCGAAGGCGCGGGGGAAGAAGCACAGATACGCAGTATTTT.

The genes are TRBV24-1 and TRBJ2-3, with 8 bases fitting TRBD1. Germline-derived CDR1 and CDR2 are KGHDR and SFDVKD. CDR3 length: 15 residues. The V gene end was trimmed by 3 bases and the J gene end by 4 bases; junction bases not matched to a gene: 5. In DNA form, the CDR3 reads TGTGCCACCAGTGATCCAAACAGGGGGTCAGATACGCAGTATTTT. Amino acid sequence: CATSDPNRGSDTQYF.

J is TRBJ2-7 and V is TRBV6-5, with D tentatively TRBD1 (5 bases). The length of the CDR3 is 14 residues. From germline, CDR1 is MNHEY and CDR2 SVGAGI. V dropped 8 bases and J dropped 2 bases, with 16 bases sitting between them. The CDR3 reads CASRPPRATYEQYF. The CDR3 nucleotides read TGTGCCAGCCGGCCTCCCAGGGCCACCTACGAGCAGTACTTC.

The CDR3 DNA reads TGTGCCAGCTCACAGGGGTTCTCCTACGAGCAGTACTTC. Its translation: CASSQGFSYEQYF. The genes are TRBV18 and TRBJ2-7, with a tentative D call TRBD1 (5 bases). The CDR3 extends over 13 amino acids. Germline V CDR1 and CDR2: KGHSH, LQKENI. V was shortened by 4 bases and J by 0 bases, with 7 bases between the two germline ends.

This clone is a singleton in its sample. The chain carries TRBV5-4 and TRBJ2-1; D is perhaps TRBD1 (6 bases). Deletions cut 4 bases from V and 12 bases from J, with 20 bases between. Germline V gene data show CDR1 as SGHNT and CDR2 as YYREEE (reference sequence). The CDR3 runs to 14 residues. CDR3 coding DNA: TGTGCCAGCAGCCTAGACGGCCTACAGGGTCGGCAGTTCTTC. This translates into CASSLDGLQGRQFF.

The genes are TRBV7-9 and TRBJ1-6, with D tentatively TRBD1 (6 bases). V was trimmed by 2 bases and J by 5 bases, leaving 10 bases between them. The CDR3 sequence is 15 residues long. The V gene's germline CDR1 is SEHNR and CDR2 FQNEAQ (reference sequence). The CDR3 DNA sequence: TGTGCCAGCAGCTTAAACCAGGGGAATAATTCACCCCTCCACTTT. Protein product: CASSLNQGNNSPLHF. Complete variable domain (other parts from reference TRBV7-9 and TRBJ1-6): DTGVSQNPRHKITKRGQNVTFRCDPISEHNRLYWYRQTLGQGPEFLTYFQNEAQLEKSRLLSDRFSAERPKGSFSTLEIQRTEQGDSAMYLCASSLNQGNNSPLHFGNGTRLTVT.

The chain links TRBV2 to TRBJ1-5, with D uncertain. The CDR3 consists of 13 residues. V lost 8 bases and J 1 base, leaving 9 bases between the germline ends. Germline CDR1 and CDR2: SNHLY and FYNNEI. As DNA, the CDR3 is TGTGCCAGCTCTACAGAGAGCAATCAGCCCCAGCATTTT. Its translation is CASSTESNQPQHF.